What follows are 26 T cell receptor beta chains derived from one specimen sequenced in a study of beta chain features in type 1 diabetes (dated by TCRdb to 2017 to 2018). What the work shows at the level of the full study, not this receptor alone: Type 1 diabetes patients showed a moderate but significant shortening of TCRB CDR3 length in all four CD4+ subsets.

These receptors lack a known antigen. Libraries were prepared through the immunoSEQ multiplex PCR assay. All of the isolated RNA was reverse transcribed with the High Capacity cDNA Reverse Transcription Kit, so expressed TCRB transcripts were sequenced. TCRdb stores this immuneACCESS table with in-frame sequences only. Part of the clones is absent; in the studies checked, under half of the shortfall reflects unresolved V genes, and no reason is known for the rest. In this sample the table shows under 250,000 clones, about 14% of which occur a single time. The ten largest account for approximately 0.021% of the sample. Specimen: naive CD4+ T cells from blood. Read against the paper, the sample's cell subset or site label means: true naive CD4+ T cells. All receptors come from a man aged 25-45 years with type 1 diabetes.

The chain couples TRBV11-2 to TRBJ1-6; 9 positions agree with TRBD1. The CDR3 runs 15 residues. Germline V gene lookup returns CDR1 SGHAT and CDR2 FQNNGV. Trimming took 7 bases from V and 8 from J; bases not matched to a gene: 9. DNA of the CDR3: TGTGCCAGCACCTATAGGGACAGGGCGGATTCACCCCTCCACTTT. Its protein product is CASTYRDRADSPLHF.

Notes on this clone: Different DNA sequences within this sample yield the same CDR3. V and J are TRBV6-1 and TRBJ2-3; tentatively, D is TRBD1 (5 bases). V dropped 1 base and J dropped 3 bases, with 8 bases sitting between them. CDR3 length equals 14 residues. Per the germline V gene, CDR1 is MNHNS and CDR2 is SASEGT. Here the CDR3 DNA reads TGTGCCAGCAGTGAAGGTCAGGGTACAGATACGCAGTATTTT. It codes for CASSEGQGTDTQYF.

Comments on this clone: Additional DNA sequences in this sample encode the identical CDR3. V usage is TRBV5-1 and J usage is TRBJ2-4, with 8 bases fitting TRBD1. Germline V gene data show CDR1 as SGHRS and CDR2 as YFSETQ. Trimming removed 2 bases from V and 7 bases from J; junction bases left unmatched: 5. The CDR3 has 14 residues. The CDR3 protein is CASSLGDRGNIQYF. The CDR3 DNA reads as TGCGCCAGCAGCTTAGGAGACAGGGGCAACATTCAGTACTTC.

The gene calls are TRBV6-1 and TRBJ2-4; 7 bases agree with TRBD1. Germline-derived CDR1 and CDR2 are MNHNS and SASEGT. CDR3 size: 17 residues. Trimming cost V 3 bases and J 8 bases; bases outside gene matches: 16. The CDR3 sequence: CASSEIDRVGWMDIQYF. For the CDR3, the DNA is TGTGCCAGCAGTGAGATCGACAGGGTAGGGTGGATGGACATTCAGTACTTC.

This clone was counted between two and nine times. The chain couples TRBV2 to TRBJ1-4; TRBD1 aligns across 9 bases. The CDR3 has 14 residues. V was pared by 7 bases and J by 8 bases, with 8 bases of the junction left unmatched. Per the germline V gene, CDR1 is SNHLY and CDR2 is FYNNEI. CDR3 nucleotides: TGTGCCAGCACCCGGACAGGGGAACGGGAAAAACTGTTTTTT. It specifies CASTRTGEREKLFF.

The chain combines TRBV7-9 with TRBJ2-7; D is unresolved. Germline CDR1 reads SEHNR; CDR2 reads FQNEAQ (reference sequence). The CDR3 covers 13 residues. The ends were cut back, 1 base at V and 4 bases at J, with 8 bases in the middle. CDR3 sequence (DNA): TGTGCCAGCAGCTTAGAAGCTATATACGAGCAGTACTTC. Translated, it gives CASSLEAIYEQYF.

This clone was recorded a few times. The chain couples TRBV30 to TRBJ2-5; TRBD2 matches 12 bases. The CDR3 loop spans 17 amino acids. Germline lookup yields CDR1 GTSNPN and CDR2 SVGIG (reference sequence). Losses at the gene ends were 4 bases for V and 2 bases for J; bases not matched to a gene: 11. The DNA of the CDR3 is TGTGCCTGGATGGGGCTAGCGGGGGGGCCGAGGCAAGAGACCCAGTACTTC. Amino acid sequence: CAWMGLAGGPRQETQYF.

The sample holds a few counts of this clone. CDR3 sequence reads: CASGPGGPADTQYF. Written as DNA, the CDR3 is TGTGCCAGCGGGCCGGGGGGGCCAGCAGATACGCAGTATTTT. The chain combines TRBV7-8 with TRBJ2-3; 8 bases match TRBD2. Trimming at V came to 8 bases and at J to 4 bases, leaving 8 bases not matched to a gene. CDR3 length: 14 amino acids. Per germline, CDR1 SGHVS and CDR2 FQNEAQ.

V and J are TRBV5-1 and TRBJ2-2; the D gene is possibly TRBD1 (6 bases). CDR3 length: 15 residues. CDR1 is SGHRS, CDR2 YFSETQ, per germline. The ends were cut back, 3 bases at V and 3 bases at J, with 12 bases in the middle. The DNA for the CDR3 is TGCGCCAGCAGCTCCTTTTCAGGGGACACCGGGGAGCTGTTTTTT. It yields the protein CASSSFSGDTGELFF. The full variable domain, in which reference TRBV5-1 and TRBJ2-2 provide the parts outside the CDR3, is KAGVTQTPRYLIKTRGQQVTLSCSPISGHRSVSWYQQTPGQGLQFLFEYFSETQRNKGNFPGRFSGRQFSNSRSEMNVSTLELGDSALYLCASSSFSGDTGELFFGEGSRLTVL.

This clone was picked up a small number of times. The chain has TRBV6-5 and TRBJ2-5; 11 bases are shared with TRBD1. This CDR3 comprises 15 residues. The junction had 5 bases not matched to a gene; V was cut back by 6 bases and J by 2 bases. Germline lookup yields CDR1 MNHEY and CDR2 SVGAGI. The CDR3 DNA is TGTGCCAGCAGAACCGGACAGGGGGCTCAAGAGACCCAGTACTTC. Protein: CASRTGQGAQETQYF.

This chain joins TRBV27 and TRBJ2-1; TRBD1 agrees at 11 bases. Germline CDR1 reads MNHEY; CDR2 reads SMNVEV (reference sequence). The CDR3 consists of 14 residues. V shed 6 bases and J 3 bases; nucleotides not matched to a gene: 1. CDR3 residues: CASRGQGGYNEQFF. For the CDR3, the DNA is TGTGCCAGCAGGGGACAGGGGGGCTACAATGAGCAGTTCTTC.

This clone was observed a handful of times. This chain connects TRBV7-9 to TRBJ1-2; D is possibly TRBD1 (6 bases). Germline V gene sequence: CDR1 SEHNR, CDR2 FQNEAQ (reference sequence). Trimming stripped 5 bases from V and 2 bases from J, with 15 bases between. CDR3 size: 15 residues. The CDR3 nucleotides read TGTGCCAGCAGCACAGGACAGCCGGGGAACTATGGCTACACCTTC. It encodes CASSTGQPGNYGYTF.

With regard to this clone: The sample holds other DNA sequences that translate to the same CDR3. The V call is TRBV30, the J call TRBJ1-1, with 9 bases aligning to TRBD1. The CDR3 extends over 13 amino acids. Trimming cost V 2 bases and J 3 bases; bases outside gene matches: 1. CDR1 GTSNPN and CDR2 SVGIG come from the germline V gene (reference sequence). CDR3 in DNA: TGTGCCTGGAGTAGACAGGGGGACACTGAAGCTTTCTTT. It translates to CAWSRQGDTEAFF.

V is TRBV2 and J is TRBJ1-2; 7 nucleotides agree with TRBD1. The trim removed 4 bases at V and 4 bases at J, leaving 3 bases unmatched. CDR1 SNHLY and CDR2 FYNNEI come from the germline V gene. The CDR3 is 13 amino acids. The CDR3 bases are TGTGCCAGCAGTGTAGGACAGGCCTATGGCTACACCTTC. This gives the protein CASSVGQAYGYTF.

This clone has just a few counts. The chain combines TRBV28 with TRBJ1-2, with D maybe TRBD1 (6 bases). Germline V CDR1 and CDR2: MDHEN, SYDVKM. V dropped 8 bases and J dropped 8 bases, with 15 bases sitting between them. CDR3 length equals 12 residues. CDR3 coding DNA: TGTGCCAGCGGACCGATCGACAGGGGCTACACCTTC. Amino acids: CASGPIDRGYTF.

The chain has TRBV7-8 and TRBJ2-1, with 10 nucleotides matching TRBD2. V was pared by 5 bases and J by 2 bases, with 3 bases of the junction left unmatched. Germline lookup yields CDR1 SGHVS and CDR2 FQNEAQ. The CDR3 is 15 amino acids. The CDR3 loop reads CASSRTSGPYNEQFF. CDR3 DNA sequence: TGTGCCAGCAGCCGGACTAGCGGACCCTACAATGAGCAGTTCTTC.

The rearrangement links TRBV2 to TRBJ2-7; 8 bases align to TRBD2. The CDR3 has 16 amino acids. The V gene end was trimmed by 6 bases and the J gene end by 5 bases; junction bases not matched to a gene: 15. Per the germline V gene, CDR1 is SNHLY and CDR2 is FYNNEI. The CDR3 DNA is TGTGCCAGCAGCTTAGTTCTAGCGGGCGCAACCGACGAGCAGTACTTC. Translated: CASSLVLAGATDEQYF.

This chain joins TRBV5-8 and TRBJ1-5, with TRBD1 matching over 7 bases. After removal of 0 bases from V and 4 bases from J, the junction contained 7 bases not matched to a gene. Germline lookup yields CDR1 SGHTS and CDR2 YDEGEE. The CDR3 contains 16 residues. The DNA of the CDR3 is TGTGCCAGCAGCTTGGGGTACGACAGGGTAAATCAGCCCCAGCATTTT. The encoded protein is CASSLGYDRVNQPQHF.

In its sample, this clone was seen a few times. The gene calls are TRBV6-5 and TRBJ1-1; TRBD1 matches 7 bases. Germline CDR1 is MNHEY and CDR2 is SVGAGI. This CDR3 region has 14 residues. The J segment lost 4 bases and the V segment lost 8 bases, leaving 10 bases of the junction unmatched. In DNA, the CDR3 is TGTGCCAGCCGAAAGTCCACAGGGGCCACTGAAGCTTTCTTT. It specifies CASRKSTGATEAFF.

This clone was found a few times. This chain connects TRBV21-1 to TRBJ2-7; the listed D gene, TRBD2, was not tested against the DNA. TRBV21-1 is recorded as a pseudogene. The CDR3 length is 17 residues. CDR3 sequence reads: CASSKDGRLAEAYEQYF. The CDR3 DNA is TGTGCCAGCAGCAAAGATGGCCGCCTAGCGGAGGCCTACGAGCAGTACTTC.

The chain combines TRBV15 with TRBJ2-5, with 14 bases matching TRBD2. This CDR3 comprises 18 residues. The V and J ends lost 0 bases and 0 bases, in that order; junction bases with no gene match: 3. Germline CDR1 and CDR2: LNHNV and YYDKDF (reference sequence). As DNA, the CDR3 is TGTGCCACCAGCAGAGAAAGACTAGCGGGGGGGCACCAAGAGACCCAGTACTTC. It encodes CATSRERLAGGHQETQYF.

This clone was counted only a few times. This sample includes further DNA sequences coding for the same CDR3. The chain employs TRBV10-2 and TRBJ2-5; unclear D gene. V was shortened by 0 bases and J by 5 bases, with 4 bases between the two germline ends. CDR1 and CDR2 (germline): WSHSY, SAAADI. The CDR3 is 12 amino acids. The CDR3 protein is CASSESRETQYF. CDR3 bases: TGCGCCAGCAGTGAGTCGAGGGAGACCCAGTACTTC.

The rearrangement links TRBV18 to TRBJ2-7, with D tentatively TRBD2 (5 bases). The CDR3 sequence is 16 residues long. The germline V gene encodes CDR1 KGHSH and CDR2 LQKENI. Trimming took off 3 bases at V and 3 bases at J, with 18 bases between the two ends. The CDR3 region is CASSPSFMSGDYEQYF. In nucleotides, the CDR3 is TGTGCCAGCTCACCCTCTTTTATGAGCGGAGACTACGAGCAGTACTTC. Together with reference TRBV18 and TRBJ2-7, the CDR3 gives the full variable domain: NAGVMQNPRHLVRRRGQEARLRCSPMKGHSHVYWYRQLPEEGLKFMVYLQKENIIDESGMPKERFSAEFPKEGPSILRIQQVVRGDSAAYFCASSPSFMSGDYEQYFGPGTRLTVT.

This clone was observed a few times. The V and J genes are TRBV7-9 and TRBJ2-2; possibly TRBD1 for D (7 bases). Looked up from germline, CDR1 is SEHNR and CDR2 is FQNEAQ (reference sequence). The V gene lost 2 bases and the J gene lost 4 bases, with 11 bases spanning the gap. The CDR3 is 15 residues long. This CDR3 reads CASSLSQGGTGELFF. The DNA of the CDR3 is TGTGCCAGCAGCTTAAGTCAGGGGGGCACCGGGGAGCTGTTTTTT.

This clone was observed a handful of times. The chain employs TRBV30 and TRBJ1-2; D perhaps matches TRBD1 (6 bases). The CDR3 has 13 amino acids. Germline V gene lookup returns CDR1 GTSNPN and CDR2 SVGIG (reference sequence). V dropped 7 bases and J dropped 4 bases, with 16 bases sitting between them. Written as DNA, the CDR3 is TGTGCCTTCCGGAGCCGGGACACCTATGGCTACACCTTC. Protein sequence: CAFRSRDTYGYTF.

The chain links TRBV30 to TRBJ1-2, with 7 bases matching TRBD1. The germline CDR1 and CDR2 sequences are GTSNPN and SVGIG (reference sequence). The CDR3 spans 14 residues. V lost 3 bases, J lost 4 bases, and 8 bases stayed unmatched. As DNA, the CDR3 is TGTGCCTGGAGAGGGGACAGTCTGGCCTATGGCTACACCTTC. It specifies CAWRGDSLAYGYTF.